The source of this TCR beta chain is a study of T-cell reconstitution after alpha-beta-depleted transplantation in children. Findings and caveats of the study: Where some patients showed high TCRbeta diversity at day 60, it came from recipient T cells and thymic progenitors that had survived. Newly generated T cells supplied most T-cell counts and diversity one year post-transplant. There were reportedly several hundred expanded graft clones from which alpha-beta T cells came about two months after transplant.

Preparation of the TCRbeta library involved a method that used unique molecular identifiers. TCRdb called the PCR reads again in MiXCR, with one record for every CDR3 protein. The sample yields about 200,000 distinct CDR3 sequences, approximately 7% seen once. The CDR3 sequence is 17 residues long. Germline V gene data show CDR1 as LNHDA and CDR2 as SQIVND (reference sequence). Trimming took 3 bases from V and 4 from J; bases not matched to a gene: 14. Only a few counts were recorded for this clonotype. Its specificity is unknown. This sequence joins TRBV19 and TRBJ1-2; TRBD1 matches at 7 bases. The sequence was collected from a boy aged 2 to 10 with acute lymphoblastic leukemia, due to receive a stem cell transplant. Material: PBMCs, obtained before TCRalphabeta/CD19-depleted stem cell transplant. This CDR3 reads CASSIRLRDSYTYGYTF. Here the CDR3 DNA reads TGTGCCAGTAGTATTCGTCTCCGGGACAGCTATACCTATGGCTACACCTTC. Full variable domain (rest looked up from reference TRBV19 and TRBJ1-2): DGGITQSPKYLFRKEGQNVTLSCEQNLNHDAMYWYRQDPGQGLRLIYYSQIVNDFQKGDIAEGYSVSREKKESFPLTVTSAQKNPTAFYLCASSIRLRDSYTYGYTFGSGTRLTVV.